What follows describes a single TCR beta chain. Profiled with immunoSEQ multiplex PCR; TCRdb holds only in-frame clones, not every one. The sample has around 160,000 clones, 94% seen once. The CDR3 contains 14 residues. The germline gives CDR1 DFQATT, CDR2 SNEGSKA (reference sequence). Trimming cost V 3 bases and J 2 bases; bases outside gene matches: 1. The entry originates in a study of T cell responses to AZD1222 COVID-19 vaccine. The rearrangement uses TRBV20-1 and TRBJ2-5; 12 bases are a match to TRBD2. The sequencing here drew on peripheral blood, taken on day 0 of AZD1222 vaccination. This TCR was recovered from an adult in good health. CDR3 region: CSASTSGRQETQYF. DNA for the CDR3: TGCAGTGCTAGTACTAGCGGGAGGCAAGAGACCCAGTACTTC.